The 9 T cell receptor beta chains in this list originate from one sample, sequenced in a study of blood T cell repertoires in COVID-19. TCRdb's copy holds only in-frame clones and misses some; the assay was immunoSEQ multiplex PCR. The sample carries some 300,000 clones, 89% recorded once. Sequencing input: PBMCs or T cells enriched from blood (not recorded which). The source of these receptors is a woman aged 35 to 49 who had recovered from COVID-19.

The chain has TRBV16 and TRBJ1-3, with unresolved D. There are 16 residues in the CDR3. Trimming took off 2 bases at V and 0 bases at J, with 11 bases between the two ends. Germline V CDR1 and CDR2: KGHSY, FQNENV. CDR3 nucleotides: TGTGCCAGCAGCCAAGACATCTTAAGCTCTGGAAACACCATATATTTT. It encodes CASSQDILSSGNTIYF.

CDR3 sequence reads: CASSSTGGHTGELFF. The CDR3 coding sequence is TGTGCCAGCAGCTCAACCGGCGGTCACACCGGGGAGCTGTTTTTT. The rearrangement links TRBV7-2 to TRBJ2-2; D is undetermined. There are 15 residues in the CDR3. Germline V gene data show CDR1 as SGHTA and CDR2 as FQGNSA. V lost 4 bases to trimming and J lost 3 bases, with 12 bases between them.

J is TRBJ1-3 and V is TRBV19; 8 nucleotides line up with TRBD1. V shed 4 bases and J 0 bases; nucleotides not matched to a gene: 2. Germline CDR1 is LNHDA and CDR2 is SQIVND (reference sequence). The CDR3 spans 15 residues. CDR3 bases: TGTGCCAGTAGTACGGACAGGGTCTCTGGAAACACCATATATTTT. It translates to CASSTDRVSGNTIYF. Full variable domain (rest looked up from reference TRBV19 and TRBJ1-3): DGGITQSPKYLFRKEGQNVTLSCEQNLNHDAMYWYRQDPGQGLRLIYYSQIVNDFQKGDIAEGYSVSREKKESFPLTVTSAQKNPTAFYLCASSTDRVSGNTIYFGEGSWLTVV.

The chain couples TRBV6-1 to TRBJ2-2; TRBD1 agrees at 7 bases. Trimming at V came to 3 bases and at J to 3 bases, leaving 4 bases not matched to a gene. This CDR3 comprises 15 residues. Per the germline V gene, CDR1 is MNHNS and CDR2 is SASEGT. The CDR3 DNA is TGTGCCAGCAGTGAGGTTCAGGGGGACACCGGGGAGCTGTTTTTT. Translated: CASSEVQGDTGELFF.

This chain uses TRBV11-2 with TRBJ1-4; D ambiguous. The V and J ends lost 7 bases and 7 bases respectively, with 19 bases between them. The CDR3 extends over 15 amino acids. CDR1 and CDR2 from the germline V gene are SGHAT and FQNNGV. CDR3 amino acids: CASTTGWRVREKLFF. CDR3 nucleotides: TGTGCCAGCACCACGGGTTGGAGGGTTCGTGAAAAACTGTTTTTT. Full variable domain (missing parts from reference TRBV11-2 and TRBJ1-4): EAGVAQSPRYKIIEKRQSVAFWCNPISGHATLYWYQQILGQGPKLLIQFQNNGVVDDSQLPKDRFSAERLKGVDSTLKIQPAKLEDSAVYLCASTTGWRVREKLFFGSGTQLSVL.

V usage is TRBV5-5 and J usage is TRBJ1-1; TRBD1 matches 7 bases. Germline CDR1 is SGHKS and CDR2 is YYEKEE (reference sequence). The V gene end was trimmed by 5 bases and the J gene end by 7 bases; junction bases not matched to a gene: 11. This CDR3 is 14 amino acids long. The CDR3: CASRGLNRGGEAFF. CDR3 DNA sequence: TGTGCCAGCAGAGGGTTAAACAGGGGCGGTGAAGCTTTCTTT.

This chain links TRBV5-4 with TRBJ2-3; 11 bases align to TRBD2. V lost 6 bases to trimming and J lost 2 bases; unmatched junction nucleotides: 5. The CDR3 loop spans 15 amino acids. CDR1 and CDR2 (germline): SGHNT, YYREEE (reference sequence). The CDR3 DNA sequence: TGTGCCAGCACCGGGACTAGCGGCCTCACAGATACGCAGTATTTT. Translated, it gives CASTGTSGLTDTQYF.

The V gene is TRBV30, the J gene TRBJ1-1; D gene unclear. Germline V lookup: CDR1 GTSNPN, CDR2 SVGIG (reference sequence). Trimming left V 5 bases short and J 0 bases short, with 19 bases between. The CDR3 spans 16 residues. CDR3 loop: CAWVSGLEPMNTEAFF. The CDR3 DNA sequence: TGTGCCTGGGTCAGTGGGCTCGAACCCATGAACACTGAAGCTTTCTTT.

This sequence joins TRBV2 and TRBJ2-1, with TRBD2 as a possible D gene (6 bases). Germline assignment: CDR1 SNHLY and CDR2 FYNNEI. This CDR3 is built from 15 residues. The V end was cut by 2 bases, the J end by 7 bases, with 15 bases between. The DNA of the CDR3 is TGTGCCAGCAGTGAAAATAGCGGCATTAGTAATGAGCAGTTCTTC. Residues: CASSENSGISNEQFF.